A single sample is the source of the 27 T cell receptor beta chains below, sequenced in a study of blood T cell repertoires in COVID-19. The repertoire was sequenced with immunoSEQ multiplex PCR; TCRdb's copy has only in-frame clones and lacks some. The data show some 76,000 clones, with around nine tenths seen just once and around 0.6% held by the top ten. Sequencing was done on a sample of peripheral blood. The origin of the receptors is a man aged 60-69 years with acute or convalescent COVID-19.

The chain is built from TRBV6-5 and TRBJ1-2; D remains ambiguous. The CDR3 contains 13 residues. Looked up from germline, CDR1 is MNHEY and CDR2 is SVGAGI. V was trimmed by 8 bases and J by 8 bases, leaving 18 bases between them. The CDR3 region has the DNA TGTGCCAGCTTAGCATTCGGAACCTTCGGCTACACCTTC. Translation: CASLAFGTFGYTF.

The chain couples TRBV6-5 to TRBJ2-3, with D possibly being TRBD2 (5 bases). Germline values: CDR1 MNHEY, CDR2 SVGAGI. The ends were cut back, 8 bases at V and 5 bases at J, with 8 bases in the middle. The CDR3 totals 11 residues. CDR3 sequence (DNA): TGTGCCAGCTTAGCGCAAGATACGCAGTATTTT. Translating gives CASLAQDTQYF.

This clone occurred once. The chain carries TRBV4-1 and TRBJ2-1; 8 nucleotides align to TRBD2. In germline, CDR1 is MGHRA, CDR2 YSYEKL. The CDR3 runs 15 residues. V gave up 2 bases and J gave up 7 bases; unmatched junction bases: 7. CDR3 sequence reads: CASSQPGTRMNEQFF. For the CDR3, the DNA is TGCGCCAGCAGCCAACCCGGGACTAGGATGAATGAGCAGTTCTTC.

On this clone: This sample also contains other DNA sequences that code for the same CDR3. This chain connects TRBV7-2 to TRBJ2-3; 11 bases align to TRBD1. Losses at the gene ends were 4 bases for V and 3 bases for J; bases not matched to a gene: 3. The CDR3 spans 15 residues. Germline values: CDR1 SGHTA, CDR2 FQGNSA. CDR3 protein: CASSSDRGLTDTQYF. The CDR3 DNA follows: TGTGCCAGCAGCTCGGACAGGGGGCTTACAGATACGCAGTATTTT.

CDR3 nucleotides: TGCGCCAGCAGCGCTCAAGGACAGGGGGCGAATGAAAAACTGTTTTTT. It yields the protein CASSAQGQGANEKLFF. The chain carries TRBV5-1 and TRBJ1-4; 11 positions match TRBD1. Germline V CDR1 and CDR2: SGHRS, YFSETQ. There are 16 residues in the CDR3. Losses at the gene ends were 4 bases for V and 5 bases for J; bases not matched to a gene: 7.

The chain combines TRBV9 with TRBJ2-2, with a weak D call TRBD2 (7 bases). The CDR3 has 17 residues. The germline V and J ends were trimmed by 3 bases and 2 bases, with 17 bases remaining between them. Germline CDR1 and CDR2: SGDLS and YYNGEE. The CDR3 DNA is TGTGCCAGCAGCGCCATTGCGGCGGGGGCTAACACCGGGGAGCTGTTTTTT. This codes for CASSAIAAGANTGELFF.

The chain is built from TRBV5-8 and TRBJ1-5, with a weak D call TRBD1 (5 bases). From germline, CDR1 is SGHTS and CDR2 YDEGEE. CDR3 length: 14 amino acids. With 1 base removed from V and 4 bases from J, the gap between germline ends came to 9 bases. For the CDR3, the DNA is TGTGCCAGCAGCTTGTTTCAGGGTAATCAGCCCCAGCATTTT. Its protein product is CASSLFQGNQPQHF.

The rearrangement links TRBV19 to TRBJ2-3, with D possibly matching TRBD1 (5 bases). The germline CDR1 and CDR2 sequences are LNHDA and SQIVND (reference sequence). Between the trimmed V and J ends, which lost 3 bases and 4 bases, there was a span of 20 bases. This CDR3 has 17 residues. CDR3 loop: CASSMGSGYGSADTQYF. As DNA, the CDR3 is TGTGCCAGTAGTATGGGCTCAGGGTACGGGTCCGCAGATACGCAGTATTTT. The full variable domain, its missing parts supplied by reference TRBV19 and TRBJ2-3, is DGGITQSPKYLFRKEGQNVTLSCEQNLNHDAMYWYRQDPGQGLRLIYYSQIVNDFQKGDIAEGYSVSREKKESFPLTVTSAQKNPTAFYLCASSMGSGYGSADTQYFGPGTRLTVL.

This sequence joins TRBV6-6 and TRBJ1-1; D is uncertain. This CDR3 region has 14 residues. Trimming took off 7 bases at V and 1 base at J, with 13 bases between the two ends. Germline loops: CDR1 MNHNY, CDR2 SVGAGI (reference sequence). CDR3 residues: CASTLSRENTEAFF. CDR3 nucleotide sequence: TGTGCCAGCACCCTATCGCGGGAGAACACTGAAGCTTTCTTT.

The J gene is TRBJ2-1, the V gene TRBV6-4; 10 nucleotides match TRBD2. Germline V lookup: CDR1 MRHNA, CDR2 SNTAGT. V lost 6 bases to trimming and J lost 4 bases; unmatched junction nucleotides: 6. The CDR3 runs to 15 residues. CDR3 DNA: TGTGCCAGCAGGGAGACTAGCGGGTCGTACAATGAGCAGTTCTTC. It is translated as CASRETSGSYNEQFF.

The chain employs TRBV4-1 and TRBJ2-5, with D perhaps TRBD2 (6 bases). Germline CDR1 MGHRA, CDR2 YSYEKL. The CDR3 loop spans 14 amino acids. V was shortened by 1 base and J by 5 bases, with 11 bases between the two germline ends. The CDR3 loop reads CASSQGFREETQYF. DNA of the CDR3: TGCGCCAGCAGCCAAGGGTTCCGGGAGGAGACCCAGTACTTC.

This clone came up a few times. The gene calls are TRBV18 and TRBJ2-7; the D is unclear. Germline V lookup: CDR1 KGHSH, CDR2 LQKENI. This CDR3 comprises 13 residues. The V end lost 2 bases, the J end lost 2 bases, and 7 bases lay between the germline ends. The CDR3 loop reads CASSPAQAYEQYF. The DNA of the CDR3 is TGTGCCAGCTCACCAGCCCAGGCCTACGAGCAGTACTTC.

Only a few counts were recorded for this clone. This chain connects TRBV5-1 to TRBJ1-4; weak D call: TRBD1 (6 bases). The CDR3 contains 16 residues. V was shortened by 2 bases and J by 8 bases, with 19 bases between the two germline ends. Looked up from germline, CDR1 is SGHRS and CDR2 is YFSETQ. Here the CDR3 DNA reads TGCGCCAGCAGCTTCCGTTCGACAGGCTTAGGGGAAAAACTGTTTTTT. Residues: CASSFRSTGLGEKLFF.

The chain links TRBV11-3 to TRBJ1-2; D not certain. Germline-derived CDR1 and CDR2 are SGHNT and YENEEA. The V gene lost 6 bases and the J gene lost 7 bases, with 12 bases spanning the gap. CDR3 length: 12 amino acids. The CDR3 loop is CASSSWSGGYTF. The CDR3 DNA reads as TGTGCCAGCAGTTCATGGTCGGGTGGCTACACCTTC. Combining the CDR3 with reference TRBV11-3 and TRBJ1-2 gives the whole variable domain EAGVVQSPRYKIIEKKQPVAFWCNPISGHNTLYWYLQNLGQGPELLIRYENEEAVDDSQLPKDRFSAERLKGVDSTLKIQPAELGDSAVYLCASSSWSGGYTFGSGTRLTVV.

The CDR3 DNA reads as TGTGCCAGCAGATCCCAGGGCACCGGGGCCAACGTCCTGACTTTC. Amino acid sequence: CASRSQGTGANVLTF. This chain connects TRBV27 to TRBJ2-6; a possible D gene is TRBD1 (5 bases). Germline values: CDR1 MNHEY, CDR2 SMNVEV (reference sequence). The CDR3 length is 15 residues. Trimming cost V 6 bases and J 4 bases, with 13 bases left between them. The variable domain in full, completed from reference TRBV27 and TRBJ2-6, reads EAQVTQNPRYLITVTGKKLTVTCSQNMNHEYMSWYRQDPGLGLRQIYYSMNVEVTDKGDVPEGYKVSRKEKRNFPLILESPSPNQTSLYFCASRSQGTGANVLTFGAGSRLTVL.

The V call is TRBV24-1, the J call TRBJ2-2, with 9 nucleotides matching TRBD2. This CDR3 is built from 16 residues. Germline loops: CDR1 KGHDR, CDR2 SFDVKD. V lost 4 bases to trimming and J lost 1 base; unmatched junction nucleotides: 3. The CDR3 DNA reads TGTGCCACCAGTGAGAATAGCGGGGGGAACACCGGGGAGCTGTTTTTT. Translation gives CATSENSGGNTGELFF.

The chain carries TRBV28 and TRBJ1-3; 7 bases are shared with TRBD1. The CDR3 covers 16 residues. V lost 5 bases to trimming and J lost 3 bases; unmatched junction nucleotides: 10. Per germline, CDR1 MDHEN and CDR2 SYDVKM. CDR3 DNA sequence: TGTGCCAGCAGTCCCTTCGACAGGGAGGATGGAAACACCATATATTTT. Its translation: CASSPFDREDGNTIYF.

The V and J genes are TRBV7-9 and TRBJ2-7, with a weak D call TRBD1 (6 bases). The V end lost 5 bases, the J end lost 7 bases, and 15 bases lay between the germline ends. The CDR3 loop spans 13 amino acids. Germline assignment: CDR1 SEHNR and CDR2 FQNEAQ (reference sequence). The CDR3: CASSEDRPWEQYF. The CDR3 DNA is TGTGCCAGCAGCGAGGACAGACCTTGGGAGCAGTACTTC.

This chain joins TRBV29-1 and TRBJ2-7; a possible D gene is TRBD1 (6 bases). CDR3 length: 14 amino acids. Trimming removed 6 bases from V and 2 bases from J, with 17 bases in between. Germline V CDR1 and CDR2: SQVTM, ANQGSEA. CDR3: CSVDSDRRPYEQYF. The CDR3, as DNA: TGCAGCGTCGACTCAGACAGGAGGCCCTACGAGCAGTACTTC.

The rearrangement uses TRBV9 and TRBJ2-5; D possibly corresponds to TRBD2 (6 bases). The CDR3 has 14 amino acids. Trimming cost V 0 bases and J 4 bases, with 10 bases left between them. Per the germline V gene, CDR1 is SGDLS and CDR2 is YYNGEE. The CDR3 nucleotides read TGTGCCAGCAGCGTAGCGGGAGCCGCAGAGACCCAGTACTTC. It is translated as CASSVAGAAETQYF.

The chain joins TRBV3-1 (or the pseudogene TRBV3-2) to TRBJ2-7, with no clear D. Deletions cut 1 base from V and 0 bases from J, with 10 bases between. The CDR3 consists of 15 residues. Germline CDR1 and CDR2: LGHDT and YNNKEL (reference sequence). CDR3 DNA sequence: TGTGCCAGCAGCCAAGGCGGTGTCAGCTCCTACGAGCAGTACTTC. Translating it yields CASSQGGVSSYEQYF.

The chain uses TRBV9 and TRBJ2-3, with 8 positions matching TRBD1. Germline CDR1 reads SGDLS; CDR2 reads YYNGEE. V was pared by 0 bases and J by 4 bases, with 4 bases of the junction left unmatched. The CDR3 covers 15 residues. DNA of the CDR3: TGTGCCAGCAGCGTAGCGGCACAGGGGGCAGATACGCAGTATTTT. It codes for CASSVAAQGADTQYF.

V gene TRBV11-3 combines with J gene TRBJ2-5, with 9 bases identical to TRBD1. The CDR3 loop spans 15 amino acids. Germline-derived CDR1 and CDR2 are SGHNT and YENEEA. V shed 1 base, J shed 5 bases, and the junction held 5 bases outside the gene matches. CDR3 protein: CASSLGTGVAETQYF. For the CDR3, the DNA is TGTGCCAGCAGCTTAGGGACAGGGGTGGCGGAGACCCAGTACTTC.

The CDR3 DNA sequence: TGCGCCAGCAGCTTGCCTACTAGTACCTACGAGCAGTACTTC. Residues: CASSLPTSTYEQYF. The V gene is TRBV5-1, the J gene TRBJ2-7; D possibly corresponds to TRBD2 (5 bases). V was pared by 1 base and J by 2 bases, with 10 bases between. This CDR3 spans 14 amino acids. Germline assignment: CDR1 SGHRS and CDR2 YFSETQ. The full variable domain, with the rest looked up from reference TRBV5-1 and TRBJ2-7, is KAGVTQTPRYLIKTRGQQVTLSCSPISGHRSVSWYQQTPGQGLQFLFEYFSETQRNKGNFPGRFSGRQFSNSRSEMNVSTLELGDSALYLCASSLPTSTYEQYFGPGTRLTVT.

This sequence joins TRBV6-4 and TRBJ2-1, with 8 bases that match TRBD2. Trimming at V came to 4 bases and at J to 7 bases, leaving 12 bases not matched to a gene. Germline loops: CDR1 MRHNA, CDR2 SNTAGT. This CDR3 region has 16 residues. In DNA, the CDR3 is TGTGCCAGCAGTGGCCGGGGGGGGACGTTGAGTAATGAGCAGTTCTTC. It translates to CASSGRGGTLSNEQFF.

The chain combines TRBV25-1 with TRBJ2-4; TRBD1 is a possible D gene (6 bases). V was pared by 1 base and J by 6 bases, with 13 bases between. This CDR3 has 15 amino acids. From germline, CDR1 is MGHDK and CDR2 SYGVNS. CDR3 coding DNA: TGTGCCAGCAGTGAATTGGGGGTACAGGGAAACATTCAGTACTTC. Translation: CASSELGVQGNIQYF.

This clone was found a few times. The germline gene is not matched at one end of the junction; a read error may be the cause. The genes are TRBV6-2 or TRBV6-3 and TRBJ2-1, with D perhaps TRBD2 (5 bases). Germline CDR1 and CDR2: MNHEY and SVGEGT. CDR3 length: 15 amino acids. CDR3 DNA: TGTGCCAGCAGTAACTCGGGGAGTTGGTACAATGAGCAGTTCTTC. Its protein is CASSNSGSWYNEQFF.